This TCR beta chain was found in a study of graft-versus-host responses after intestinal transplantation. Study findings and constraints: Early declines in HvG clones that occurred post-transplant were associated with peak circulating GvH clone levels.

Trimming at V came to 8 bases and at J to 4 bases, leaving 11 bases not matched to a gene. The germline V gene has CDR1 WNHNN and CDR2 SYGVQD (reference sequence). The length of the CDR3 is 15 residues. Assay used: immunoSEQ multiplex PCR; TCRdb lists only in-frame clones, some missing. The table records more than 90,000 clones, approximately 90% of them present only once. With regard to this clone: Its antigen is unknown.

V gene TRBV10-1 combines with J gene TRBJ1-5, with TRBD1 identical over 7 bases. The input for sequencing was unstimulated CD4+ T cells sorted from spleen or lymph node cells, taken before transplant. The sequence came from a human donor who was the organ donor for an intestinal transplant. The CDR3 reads CASDSPGGGNQPQHF. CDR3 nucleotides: TGCGCCAGCGACTCCCCAGGGGGGGGGAATCAGCCCCAGCATTTT.